Listed below are T cell receptor beta chains from one sample, sequenced in a study of T-cell memory formation after mild COVID-19. TCRdb used MiXCR to reprocess the 5' RACE reads, holding one entry per CDR3 protein. The sample lists about 540,000 distinct CDR3 sequences, roughly 22% seen once, with about 12% in the top ten. The sequenced material came from PBMCs or a T cell subset sorted from them (not recorded which). The receptors derive from an adult woman who had mild COVID-19 (a few samples of this study predate the infection). Cell type and time point are not known. CDR3s include the opening cysteine and the closing phenylalanine or tryptophan. Each record gives: J gene, V gene, D gene, clone size, CDR3 DNA, CDR3 protein. A D gene is named only where the DNA matches it firmly. Expanded clones get a size class; other rows say once, few or many, or leave the size out.

TRBJ2-3	TRBV6-6	-	few	TGTGCCAGCAGGCGTGGTAGGGCAGATACGCAGTATTTT	CASRRGRADTQYF
TRBJ2-6	TRBV7-6	-	few	TGTGCCAGCAGCTTACCCGGCAACTCTGGGGCCAACGTCCTGACTTTC	CASSLPGNSGANVLTF
TRBJ1-6	TRBV9	-	-	TGTGCCAGCAGCGTAGGTAATTCACCCCTCCACTTT	CASSVGNSPLHF
TRBJ2-7	TRBV6-5	TRBD2	-	TGTGCCAGCAGCTTCGGACTAGCGGGGGCCAACTACGAGCAGTACTTC	CASSFGLAGANYEQYF
TRBJ2-3	TRBV3-1	TRBD2	-	TGTGCCAGCAGCCATCCTAGCGGGGGACTCACAGATACGCAGTATTTT	CASSHPSGGLTDTQYF
TRBJ1-3	TRBV4-1	-	-	TGCGCCAGCAGCCGCGAGGGACGGACCGTCTCTGGAAACACCATATATTTT	CASSREGRTVSGNTIYF
TRBJ2-1	TRBV27	-	-	TGTGCCAGCAGTGGATCGGTAGGGAGACAATACAATGAGCAGTTCTTC	CASSGSVGRQYNEQFF
TRBJ1-1	TRBV24-1	-	-	TGTGCCACCAGTGGGGGACATACGAACACTGAAGCTTTCTTT	CATSGGHTNTEAFF
TRBJ2-2	TRBV18	-	few	TGTGCCAGCTCACCACCCGAGCGGCTCAACACCGGGGAGCTGTTTTTT	CASSPPERLNTGELFF
TRBJ2-7	TRBV5-1	-	many	TGCGCCAGCAGCTTGGAAGTGACAGCCTCCTACGAGCAGTACTTC	CASSLEVTASYEQYF
TRBJ2-7	TRBV4-3	TRBD1	few	TGCGCCAGCAGCCAAGCCCCTGCAGGGGGCTACGAGCAGTACTTC	CASSQAPAGGYEQYF
TRBJ2-3	TRBV20-1	-	few	TGCAGTGCTTCAGCAGGGAGCACAGATACGCAGTATTTT	CSASAGSTDTQYF
TRBJ1-2	TRBV27	TRBD1	-	TGTGCCAGCAGTTTATCGACGGCAGGGGGGAACTATGGCTACACCTTC	CASSLSTAGGNYGYTF
TRBJ2-2	TRBV7-9	-	few	TGTGCCAGCAGAGCCCCAGGAAGAAGAAACACCGGGGAGCTGTTTTTT	CASRAPGRRNTGELFF
TRBJ1-2	TRBV12-3/TRBV12-4	-	few	TGTGCCAGCAGTTCTTCACCTTATGGCTACACCTTC	CASSSSPYGYTF
TRBJ2-3	TRBV7-9	-	many	TGTGCCAGCAGTTTCCTGGGGCAGCCAGATACGCAGTATTTT	CASSFLGQPDTQYF
TRBJ2-3	TRBV20-1	-	few	TGCAGTGCTAGAGGAGAAATTCGCACAGATACGCAGTATTTT	CSARGEIRTDTQYF
TRBJ2-1	TRBV27	TRBD2	few	TGTGCCAGCAGTTCAGTCGGACTAGCGGGAGGGTCTTACTATGAGCAGTTCTTC	CASSSVGLAGGSYYEQFF
TRBJ1-3	TRBV24-1	TRBD1	-	TGTGCCACCAGTGCCGGGACAGGGGGCGGCTCTGGAAACACCATATATTTT	CATSAGTGGGSGNTIYF
TRBJ2-3	TRBV9	-	-	TGTGCCAGCAGCGTAGCGAGTTCGAGCACAGATACGCAGTATTTT	CASSVASSSTDTQYF
TRBJ2-1	TRBV12-3/TRBV12-4	-	-	TGTGCCAGCAGTTTTAGCCGCCTGGGGAACAATGAGCAGTTCTTC	CASSFSRLGNNEQFF
TRBJ2-3	TRBV5-1	-	many	TGCGCCAGCAGCGAAGGCCCTGGAACGGATACGCAGTATTTT	CASSEGPGTDTQYF
TRBJ2-7	TRBV11-1	TRBD2	-	TGTGCCAGCACCCGCGCGGGGGGGCCTGGCGAGCAGTACTTC	CASTRAGGPGEQYF
TRBJ1-1	TRBV20-1	-	-	TGCAGTGCTAGAGATTGGGGAACCCTGAACACTGAAGCTTTCTTT	CSARDWGTLNTEAFF
TRBJ1-2	TRBV4-1	-	-	TGCGCCAGCAGCCAAGATCGGGACCCGGTCTTC	CASSQDRDPVF
TRBJ2-1	TRBV7-2	-	-	TGTGCAACCCCCGCTAGCTCCCTCTACAATGAGCAGTTCTTC	CATPASSLYNEQFF
TRBJ2-5	TRBV5-1	TRBD2	-	TGCGCCAGCAGCTTCGGAGGGGCGGGAGGGCTGGAGACCCAGTACTTC	CASSFGGAGGLETQYF
TRBJ2-7	TRBV20-1	TRBD2	-	TGCAGTGCTACCAGACTAGCGGGAGGGTACGAGCAGTACTTC	CSATRLAGGYEQYF
TRBJ1-5	TRBV6-1	-	few	TGTGCCAGCAGTGATAGGCAGGGGTACCAGCCCCAGCATTTT	CASSDRQGYQPQHF
TRBJ2-2	TRBV7-3	-	few	TGTGCCAGCAGCCCCCTTCTAGCTCCCACCGGGGAGCTGTTTTTT	CASSPLLAPTGELFF
TRBJ1-1	TRBV5-5	-	-	TGTGCCAGCAGCTTGGGGAGAGAGGTCCCGAAGGCAACTGAAGCTTTCTTT	CASSLGREVPKATEAFF
TRBJ2-3	TRBV18	-	-	TGTGCCAGCTCACCGCCCCCCTTACGGACAGGCACAGATACGCAGTATTTT	CASSPPPLRTGTDTQYF
TRBJ2-7	TRBV12-3/TRBV12-4	-	many	TGTGCCAGCAGCCGGGGGTCCGGCGAGCAGTACTTC	CASSRGSGEQYF
TRBJ2-1	TRBV20-1	-	few	TGCAGTGCTAGCGGTTACAATGAGCAGTTCTTC	CSASGYNEQFF
TRBJ2-7	TRBV20-1	-	few	TGCAGTGCTAGTGGGGTACCTGGCTACGAGCAGTACTTC	CSASGVPGYEQYF
TRBJ2-2	TRBV20-1	TRBD1	few	TGCAGTGCTAGCCCACAGGGGGTAGGGACCGGGGAGCTGTTTTTT	CSASPQGVGTGELFF
TRBJ2-1	TRBV18	-	-	TGTGCCAGCTCCCTCGCTATAAGCGGGCGAGCGGCTAATGAGCAGTTCTTC	CASSLAISGRAANEQFF
TRBJ2-2	TRBV28	TRBD1	few	TGTGCCAGCAGTTACACAGGGGCCGGGGAGCTGTTTTTT	CASSYTGAGELFF
TRBJ2-1	TRBV24-1	TRBD2	many	TGTGCCACCAGTGATTTGGAACTAGCGGGGGGGCAGAATGAGCAGTTCTTC	CATSDLELAGGQNEQFF
TRBJ2-3	TRBV30	-	-	TGTGCCTGGAGTGTAGCGAGCAAGCACACAGATACGCAGTATTTT	CAWSVASKHTDTQYF
TRBJ2-1	TRBV20-1	-	-	TGCAGTGCTGCCCGAGCGCCGAGGTCCCATGAGCAGTTCTTC	CSAARAPRSHEQFF
TRBJ2-1	TRBV5-6	TRBD2	-	TGTGCCAGCAGCTTGATAGCGGGGGACCTCTCCTACAATGAGCAGTTCTTC	CASSLIAGDLSYNEQFF
TRBJ2-5	TRBV6-6	TRBD2	-	TGTGCCAGCAGTACTAGACTAGCGGGACCCCAAGAGACCCAGTACTTC	CASSTRLAGPQETQYF
TRBJ2-7	TRBV19	TRBD2	few	TGTGCCAGTAGTATTCGGCTAGCGGGAGGCTACGAGCAGTACTTC	CASSIRLAGGYEQYF
TRBJ1-1	TRBV4-2	-	-	TGTGCCAGCAGCCAAGAGTTGGGTGTTGGTGGTTCTGGGGGAGCTTTCTTT	CASSQELGVGGSGGAFF
TRBJ1-1	TRBV5-1	TRBD1	-	TGCGCCAGCAGCTTAAGTAACAGGGGGCTCCCTGAAGCTTTCTTT	CASSLSNRGLPEAFF
TRBJ1-1	TRBV20-1	TRBD1	-	TGCAGTGCTAGGGGGACAGGGGGCGTAGCCTTGAACACTGAAGCTTTCTTT	CSARGTGGVALNTEAFF
TRBJ2-1	TRBV12-3/TRBV12-4	TRBD2	-	TGTGCCAGTTACCGGGAGGGGTTCAATGAGCAGTTCTTC	CASYREGFNEQFF
TRBJ2-7	TRBV3-1	-	-	TGTGCCAGCAGCCGCCCGATGGTCTCCTACGAGCAGTACTTC	CASSRPMVSYEQYF
TRBJ1-1	TRBV18	TRBD1	-	TGTGCCAGCTCACAACAGGGGGCCCTTAACACTGAAGCTTTCTTT	CASSQQGALNTEAFF
TRBJ2-1	TRBV29-1	-	few	TGCACCGCGAGTAAGAGGGGGTACTACAATGAGCAGTTCTTC	CTASKRGYYNEQFF
TRBJ1-1	TRBV5-1	-	-	TGCGCCAGCAGCTTGGTTAGCAGCAAGAACACTGAAGCTTTCTTT	CASSLVSSKNTEAFF
TRBJ1-4	TRBV12-3/TRBV12-4	-	-	TGTGCCAGCAGTTTAGTCCGGGTGGGTGAAAAACTGTTTTTT	CASSLVRVGEKLFF
TRBJ2-1	TRBV12-3/TRBV12-4	TRBD1	few	TGTGCCAGCAGTTGGACAGGGGGCGGTGAGCAGTTCTTC	CASSWTGGGEQFF
TRBJ2-3	TRBV12-3/TRBV12-4	-	few	TGTGCCAGCAGTCATTCCGGGGGCGGAGACACAGATACGCAGTATTTT	CASSHSGGGDTDTQYF
TRBJ2-1	TRBV29-1	-	many	TGCAGCGTTGACTCGCGGGAAGCAGGGGATGAGCAGTTCTTC	CSVDSREAGDEQFF
TRBJ2-2	TRBV9	-	-	TGTGCCAGCAGCGTGTCATGGGAATTGGTCACCGGGGAGCTGTTTTTT	CASSVSWELVTGELFF